Listed here are 10 T cell receptor beta chains from one sample, sequenced in a study of OX40 agonist ivuxolimab in advanced cancers. TCRdb's table, derived via immunoSEQ multiplex PCR, lists solely in-frame clones and lacks some. The sample carries roughly 38,000 clones, about 79% recorded once. Specimen: CD4+ or CD8+ T cells sorted from blood, collected in a trial of the OX40 agonist ivuxolimab. The source is an adult with an advanced solid tumor such as melanoma, head and neck, liver or kidney cancer.

Here the CDR3 DNA reads TGCGCCAGCAGCTTGCTCCCCGGGATCACCGGGGAGCTGTTTTTT. Protein: CASSLLPGITGELFF. The J gene is TRBJ2-2, the V gene TRBV5-1; tentatively, D is TRBD2 (5 bases). This CDR3 contains 15 residues. The V end was cut by 1 base, the J end by 4 bases, with 11 bases between. Per germline, CDR1 SGHRS and CDR2 YFSETQ.

This clone was counted a single time. The V and J genes are TRBV7-6 and TRBJ2-1, with D tentatively TRBD1 or TRBD2 (6 bases each). From germline, CDR1 is SGHVS and CDR2 FNYEAQ. This CDR3 has 15 residues. V dropped 7 bases and J dropped 3 bases, with 16 bases sitting between them. This chain's CDR3 is CASNGGQGSYNEQFF. The CDR3 nucleotides are TGTGCCAGCAATGGGGGGCAGGGAAGCTACAATGAGCAGTTCTTC.

This chain uses TRBV27 with TRBJ2-1, with TRBD2 matching 9 bases. This CDR3 region has 15 residues. Unmatched junction bases numbered 8, after V lost 4 bases and J lost 7 bases. Germline CDR1 and CDR2: MNHEY and SMNVEV (reference sequence). CDR3 DNA sequence: TGTGCCAGCAGTTATCCGGGACTAGCAGGTAATGAGCAGTTCTTC. Translation: CASSYPGLAGNEQFF.

V and J are TRBV18 and TRBJ1-1; D uncertain. Germline V lookup: CDR1 KGHSH, CDR2 LQKENI. CDR3 size: 12 residues. V dropped 5 bases and J dropped 2 bases, with 6 bases sitting between them. DNA of the CDR3: TGTGCCAGCTCATTCCCTAACACTGAAGCTTTCTTT. The encoded protein is CASSFPNTEAFF.

This rearrangement joins TRBV11-2 to TRBJ1-3; D call uncertain. Germline lookup yields CDR1 SGHAT and CDR2 FQNNGV. CDR3 length equals 13 residues. V gave up 3 bases and J gave up 2 bases, with 5 bases separating them. The DNA of the CDR3 is TGTGCCAGCAGCTTTAGGGCTGGAAACACCATATATTTT. Translated: CASSFRAGNTIYF. Based on the CDR3 plus reference TRBV11-2 and TRBJ1-3, the full variable domain is EAGVAQSPRYKIIEKRQSVAFWCNPISGHATLYWYQQILGQGPKLLIQFQNNGVVDDSQLPKDRFSAERLKGVDSTLKIQPAKLEDSAVYLCASSFRAGNTIYFGEGSWLTVV.

The V and J genes are TRBV18 and TRBJ1-6; 7 bases are a match to TRBD1. There are 14 residues in the CDR3. Germline V gene sequence: CDR1 KGHSH, CDR2 LQKENI. Losses at the gene ends were 8 bases for V and 5 bases for J; bases not matched to a gene: 6. The CDR3 is CASARDRDNSPLHF. In DNA form, the CDR3 reads TGTGCCAGCGCACGCGACAGGGATAATTCACCCCTCCACTTT.

This chain joins TRBV11-2 and TRBJ2-7; 8 bases line up with TRBD1. After removal of 1 base from V and 5 bases from J, the junction contained 4 bases not matched to a gene. This CDR3 comprises 14 residues. CDR1 and CDR2 from the germline V gene are SGHAT and FQNNGV. This chain's CDR3 is CASSLGGQANEQYV. Written as DNA, the CDR3 is TGTGCCAGCAGCTTAGGGGGACAGGCGAACGAGCAGTACGTC.

V is TRBV25-1 and J is TRBJ1-1; D perhaps matches TRBD1 (6 bases). V shed 4 bases and J shed 1 base, with 7 bases lying between them. The CDR3 runs to 13 residues. Germline CDR1 reads MGHDK; CDR2 reads SYGVNS. The CDR3 spells CASSGTANTEAFF. The CDR3 bases are TGTGCCAGCAGTGGGACAGCGAACACTGAAGCTTTCTTT.

V usage is TRBV29-1 and J usage is TRBJ2-1, with 10 positions matching TRBD1. Germline V gene data show CDR1 as SQVTM and CDR2 as ANQGSEA. The CDR3 is 12 amino acids. Unmatched junction bases numbered 8, after V lost 7 bases and J lost 11 bases. The CDR3 DNA sequence: TGCAGCGCCGCCCTGGACAGGGGGAAGCAGTTCTTC. Protein product: CSAALDRGKQFF.

The genes are TRBV5-1 and TRBJ2-2; no definite D call. Per the germline V gene, CDR1 is SGHRS and CDR2 is YFSETQ. This CDR3 is 14 amino acids long. V lost 2 bases and J lost 0, with 5 bases in between. The CDR3 reads CASSFGPNTGELFF. DNA for the CDR3: TGCGCCAGCAGCTTTGGACCGAACACCGGGGAGCTGTTTTTT.